One sample yielded the 31 T cell receptor beta chains listed below, sequenced in a study of blood T cell repertoires in COVID-19 (dated by TCRdb to about 2020). To prepare the library, the immunoSEQ multiplex PCR assay was applied. The table comes from immuneACCESS by way of TCRdb, which keeps in-frame sequences with V and J called. Part of the clones is missing from these tables; in studies checked, under half for an unresolved V gene and the rest for unknown reasons. Recorded for this sample are roughly 100,000 clones; over 65% of them occurred a single time. The top ten clones comprise 12% of the sample. Sample: peripheral blood. The receptor set was obtained from a human donor in a cohort sampled during active COVID-19.

The CDR3 protein is CASSQAGTGGHTEAFF. As DNA, the CDR3 is TGTGCCAGCAGCCAAGCCGGGACAGGGGGCCACACTGAAGCTTTCTTT. The chain is built from TRBV4-2 and TRBJ1-1; 12 nucleotides agree with TRBD1. The CDR3 loop spans 16 amino acids. V trimming: 1 base; J trimming: 3 bases; junction bases outside the gene matches: 3. CDR1 and CDR2 from the germline V gene are LGHNA and YNFKEQ.

The genes are TRBV2 and TRBJ1-2, with 11 bases that match TRBD1. The germline CDR1 and CDR2 sequences are SNHLY and FYNNEI. Unmatched junction bases numbered 6, after V lost 4 bases and J lost 8 bases. The CDR3 is 14 amino acids. The CDR3 reads CASSGGQGARGYTF. The CDR3 coding sequence is TGTGCCAGCAGTGGAGGACAGGGGGCGAGAGGCTACACCTTC. Based on the CDR3 plus reference TRBV2 and TRBJ1-2, the full variable domain is EPEVTQTPSHQVTQMGQEVILRCVPISNHLYFYWYRQILGQKVEFLVSFYNNEISEKSEIFDDQFSVERPDGSNFTLKIRSTKLEDSAMYFCASSGGQGARGYTFGSGTRLTVV.

This chain links TRBV19 with TRBJ1-1; D unclear. The CDR3 spans 15 residues. The V gene lost 1 base and the J gene lost 1 base, with 10 bases spanning the gap. Germline lookup yields CDR1 LNHDA and CDR2 SQIVND (reference sequence). CDR3 sequence: CASSIVEVGNTEAFF. The CDR3 DNA reads as TGTGCCAGTAGTATAGTCGAGGTCGGGAACACTGAAGCTTTCTTT.

This rearrangement joins TRBV5-4 to TRBJ2-5; D perhaps matches TRBD2 (6 bases). Germline-derived CDR1 and CDR2 are SGHNT and YYREEE (reference sequence). V gave up 5 bases and J gave up 5 bases, with 16 bases separating them. The CDR3 is made up of 14 amino acids. The CDR3 reads CASRSGTPGETQYF. Here the CDR3 DNA reads TGTGCCAGCAGGTCCGGGACTCCCGGGGAGACCCAGTACTTC. Based on the CDR3 plus reference TRBV5-4 and TRBJ2-5, the full variable domain is ETGVTQSPTHLIKTRGQQVTLRCSSQSGHNTVSWYQQALGQGPQFIFQYYREEENGRGNFPPRFSGLQFPNYSSELNVNALELDDSALYLCASRSGTPGETQYFGPGTRLLVL.

This clone has a count of ten or more. The chain's CDR3 is CASSTRGSGYTF. Written as DNA, the CDR3 is TGTGCCAGTAGTACCCGGGGTAGTGGCTACACCTTC. This chain uses TRBV19 with TRBJ1-2; D is ambiguous. The germline V gene has CDR1 LNHDA and CDR2 SQIVND (reference sequence). The CDR3 is 12 residues long. V lost 4 bases and J lost 7, with 10 bases in between. Looking up the rest from reference TRBV19 and TRBJ1-2 gives the full variable domain: DGGITQSPKYLFRKEGQNVTLSCEQNLNHDAMYWYRQDPGQGLRLIYYSQIVNDFQKGDIAEGYSVSREKKESFPLTVTSAQKNPTAFYLCASSTRGSGYTFGSGTRLTVV.

This rearrangement joins TRBV6-5 to TRBJ1-2, with TRBD1 matching 8 bases. The CDR3 totals 13 residues. In germline, CDR1 is MNHEY, CDR2 SVGAGI. J gave up 4 bases and V 6 bases, and 4 bases lay outside the gene matches. The CDR3 region is CASRSTGAYGYTF. CDR3 DNA: TGTGCCAGCAGGTCGACAGGGGCCTATGGCTACACCTTC.

This clone came up a few times. The J gene is TRBJ1-1, the V gene TRBV18; D gene uncertain. V gave up 6 bases and J gave up 5 bases, with 13 bases separating them. Germline lookup yields CDR1 KGHSH and CDR2 LQKENI. The CDR3 is made up of 13 amino acids. In nucleotides, the CDR3 is TGTGCCAGCTCCACGGCAGGAGGAACTGAAGCTTTCTTT. This translates into CASSTAGGTEAFF.

The chain recombines TRBV10-3 with TRBJ1-6, with 10 bases that match TRBD1. Trimming took 7 bases from V and 5 from J; bases not matched to a gene: 5. The CDR3 runs to 15 residues. Germline lookup yields CDR1 ENHRY and CDR2 SYGVKD. CDR3 sequence (DNA): TGTGCCATCACCCCGGGGACAGGGGATAATTCACCCCTCCACTTT. Protein: CAITPGTGDNSPLHF.

The rearrangement joins TRBV7-2 to TRBJ1-6, with D unclear. In germline, CDR1 is SGHTA, CDR2 FQGNSA. This CDR3 region has 14 residues. Trimming left V 0 bases short and J 5 bases short, with 5 bases between. CDR3 DNA: TGTGCCAGCAGCTTAGCACAAGATAATTCACCCCTCCACTTT. Translating it yields CASSLAQDNSPLHF.

This sequence joins TRBV5-6 and TRBJ2-1; 7 nucleotides align to TRBD1. Germline trimming cut 1 base from V and 0 bases from J; bases unmatched to any gene: 10. Germline V gives CDR1 SGHDT, CDR2 YYEEEE. The CDR3 contains 18 residues. The CDR3 sequence: CASSLPGLGQSSYNEQFF. CDR3 nucleotide sequence: TGTGCCAGCAGCTTGCCCGGCCTGGGACAGAGCTCCTACAATGAGCAGTTCTTC. The whole variable domain, filled in from reference TRBV5-6 and TRBJ2-1, reads DAGVTQSPTHLIKTRGQQVTLRCSPKSGHDTVSWYQQALGQGPQFIFQYYEEEERQRGNFPDRFSGHQFPNYSSELNVNALLLGDSALYLCASSLPGLGQSSYNEQFFGPGTRLTVL.

This chain joins TRBV6-4 and TRBJ2-1; D is perhaps TRBD2 (5 bases). V was pared by 2 bases and J by 0 bases, with 5 bases between. The CDR3 length is 14 residues. Germline V gene lookup returns CDR1 MRHNA and CDR2 SNTAGT. The CDR3, as DNA: TGTGCCAGCAGTGACACTAGCTCCTACAATGAGCAGTTCTTC. Translation gives CASSDTSSYNEQFF.

The gene calls are TRBV3-1 (or the pseudogene TRBV3-2) and TRBJ2-2; TRBD2 might be the D (7 bases). The germline V and J ends were trimmed by 1 base and 0 bases, with 9 bases remaining between them. CDR3 size: 16 residues. Germline assignment: CDR1 LGHDT and CDR2 YNNKEL (reference sequence). Written as DNA, the CDR3 is TGTGCCAGCAGCCAAGGGGAGGGGGCGAACACCGGGGAGCTGTTTTTT. It encodes CASSQGEGANTGELFF.

This clone was found once. V gene TRBV19 combines with J gene TRBJ1-1; D is undetermined. The CDR3 spans 13 residues. The germline V and J ends were trimmed by 5 bases and 6 bases, with 13 bases remaining between them. Germline CDR1 reads LNHDA; CDR2 reads SQIVND (reference sequence). The CDR3 sequence: CASSLTAGAEAFF. The CDR3 DNA is TGTGCCAGTAGTCTAACAGCGGGCGCTGAAGCTTTCTTT.

J is TRBJ1-3 and V is TRBV3-1 (or the pseudogene TRBV3-2), with D tentatively TRBD1 (5 bases). The germline V and J ends were trimmed by 1 base and 0 bases, with 10 bases remaining between them. The CDR3 is 16 residues long. Germline lookup yields CDR1 LGHDT and CDR2 YNNKEL (reference sequence). This CDR3 reads CASSQGGLYSGNTIYF. The CDR3 bases are TGTGCCAGCAGCCAAGGGGGACTTTACTCTGGAAACACCATATATTTT.

The rearrangement links TRBV7-2 to TRBJ1-2; possibly TRBD1 for D (5 bases). The CDR3 extends over 17 amino acids. V gave up 0 bases and J gave up 0 bases, with 14 bases separating them. Per germline, CDR1 SGHTA and CDR2 FQGNSA. CDR3 bases: TGTGCCAGCAGCTTAGCGGGGGGTAGGGGAGCTAACTATGGCTACACCTTC. It is translated as CASSLAGGRGANYGYTF.

The V and J genes are TRBV6-5 and TRBJ2-7; the D is unclear. V was clipped by 5 bases and J by 3 bases, with 11 bases between them. The CDR3 contains 13 residues. Per the germline V gene, CDR1 is MNHEY and CDR2 is SVGAGI. This CDR3 reads CASSLQMRYEQYF. The CDR3 DNA reads as TGTGCCAGCAGTCTACAGATGCGCTACGAGCAGTACTTC.

The chain employs TRBV7-3 and TRBJ2-1, with D tentatively TRBD2 (7 bases). Trimming pared 5 bases from V and 2 bases from J, leaving 13 bases between. There are 15 residues in the CDR3. Germline loops: CDR1 SGHTA, CDR2 FQGTGA. CDR3 sequence (DNA): TGTGCCAGCAGCCACTCCGGGGGGCCCTACAATGAGCAGTTCTTC. Translated: CASSHSGGPYNEQFF.

This chain connects TRBV6-2 or TRBV6-3 to TRBJ2-5; the match to TRBD2 covers 12 bases. V gave up 6 bases and J gave up 5 bases; unmatched junction bases: 10. CDR1 and CDR2 (germline): MNHEY, SVGEGT. The CDR3 runs 16 residues. The CDR3 spells CASSSRTSGAGETQYF. In DNA form, the CDR3 reads TGTGCCAGCAGCTCCCGGACTAGCGGGGCGGGGGAGACCCAGTACTTC.

This chain joins TRBV7-9 and TRBJ2-1; no clear D. Trimming took 1 base from V and 0 from J, leaving 4 bases between them. Germline-derived CDR1 and CDR2 are SEHNR and FQNEAQ (reference sequence). The CDR3 sequence is 14 residues long. The CDR3 DNA reads as TGTGCCAGCAGCTTAGACAGCTCCTACAATGAGCAGTTCTTC. Translation: CASSLDSSYNEQFF.

CDR3 loop: CASIEGGSNQPQHF. The CDR3 DNA sequence: TGTGCCAGCATCGAGGGCGGTAGCAATCAGCCCCAGCATTTT. This rearrangement joins TRBV6-5 to TRBJ1-5; D call uncertain. The germline V gene has CDR1 MNHEY and CDR2 SVGAGI. The ends were cut back, 7 bases at V and 0 bases at J, with 10 bases in the middle. The CDR3 is made up of 14 amino acids.

This chain connects TRBV15 to TRBJ1-2; TRBD1 agrees at 7 bases. The CDR3 runs to 15 residues. CDR1 is LNHNV, CDR2 YYDKDF, per germline (reference sequence). V lost 2 bases to trimming and J lost 5 bases; unmatched junction nucleotides: 8. The CDR3: CATSRRRTGSYGYTF. The DNA of the CDR3 is TGTGCCACCAGCAGACGCCGGACAGGTAGTTATGGCTACACCTTC.

The chain has TRBV6-5 and TRBJ2-1; 14 positions agree with TRBD2. Germline V gene data show CDR1 as MNHEY and CDR2 as SVGAGI. With 6 bases clipped from V and 7 bases from J, the junction kept 2 bases outside the gene matches. The CDR3 has 14 amino acids. CDR3 protein: CASRTSGGVNEQFF. The CDR3 DNA is TGTGCCAGCAGGACTAGCGGGGGGGTGAATGAGCAGTTCTTC.

This rearrangement joins TRBV6-1 to TRBJ1-3; D is undetermined. Germline V gene lookup returns CDR1 MNHNS and CDR2 SASEGT. V lost 7 bases to trimming and J lost 3 bases, with 19 bases between them. The CDR3 length is 16 residues. CDR3 amino acids: CASNAASDGYGNTIYF. The CDR3 DNA reads TGTGCCAGCAATGCAGCCTCCGACGGGTATGGAAACACCATATATTTT.

This chain joins TRBV5-4 and TRBJ1-2, with 8 bases aligning to TRBD1. The J segment lost 4 bases and the V segment lost 0 bases, leaving 5 bases of the junction unmatched. The germline V gene encodes CDR1 SGHNT and CDR2 YYREEE (reference sequence). The CDR3 length is 15 residues. The CDR3 nucleotides are TGTGCCAGCAGCTTGGAGGCAGGGGGCGTCTATGGCTACACCTTC. Protein sequence: CASSLEAGGVYGYTF.

The gene calls are TRBV11-2 and TRBJ2-3; 9 bases match TRBD1. Germline CDR1 SGHAT, CDR2 FQNNGV. This CDR3 has 14 residues. V was pared by 3 bases and J by 6 bases, with 4 bases of the junction left unmatched. The CDR3 reads CASSFEGTGDTQYF. CDR3 DNA sequence: TGTGCCAGCAGCTTCGAGGGGACAGGGGATACGCAGTATTTT.

This clone occurred a few times. V gene TRBV27 combines with J gene TRBJ1-1; perhaps TRBD1 as D (5 bases). In germline, CDR1 is MNHEY, CDR2 SMNVEV (reference sequence). The CDR3 has 15 residues. V shed 10 bases and J shed 2 bases, with 20 bases lying between them. CDR3 protein: CATKRGPDINTEAFF. CDR3 coding DNA: TGTGCCACTAAAAGGGGCCCAGATATAAACACTGAAGCTTTCTTT.

The chain recombines TRBV7-2 with TRBJ2-7, with 10 bases that match TRBD1. There are 15 residues in the CDR3. J gave up 7 bases and V 5 bases, and 11 bases lay outside the gene matches. The germline gives CDR1 SGHTA, CDR2 FQGNSA. The chain's CDR3 is CASSTSGTGVGEQYF. The CDR3, as DNA: TGTGCCAGCAGCACTTCCGGGACAGGGGTAGGGGAGCAGTACTTC.

The chain couples TRBV7-9 to TRBJ1-3, with D tentatively TRBD1 (5 bases). The V and J ends lost 5 bases and 0 bases respectively, with 11 bases between them. Per the germline V gene, CDR1 is SEHNR and CDR2 is FQNEAQ (reference sequence). The CDR3 loop spans 15 amino acids. The CDR3 coding sequence is TGTGCCAGCAGCCCCTCAGGGCTCTCTGGAAACACCATATATTTT. It encodes CASSPSGLSGNTIYF.

V gene TRBV19 combines with J gene TRBJ2-3, with 12 bases aligning to TRBD2. Trimming took 4 bases from V and 1 from J; bases not matched to a gene: 3. From germline, CDR1 is LNHDA and CDR2 SQIVND (reference sequence). This CDR3 has 16 residues. The CDR3 sequence is CASSKWTSGGTDTQYF. CDR3 nucleotides: TGTGCCAGTAGTAAATGGACTAGCGGGGGCACAGATACGCAGTATTTT.

This clone was detected once. The genes are TRBV11-3 and TRBJ2-5, with D uncertain. With 8 bases removed from V and 4 bases from J, the gap between germline ends came to 11 bases. Germline loops: CDR1 SGHNT, CDR2 YENEEA. This CDR3 comprises 12 residues. The CDR3 sequence: CASGRHGETQYF. The CDR3 nucleotides read TGTGCCAGCGGTCGACACGGAGAGACCCAGTACTTC.

This clone has a single count. The chain recombines TRBV5-1 with TRBJ2-3, with 7 bases lining up with TRBD1. Unmatched junction bases numbered 11, after V lost 5 bases and J lost 2 bases. The CDR3 has 16 residues. The germline gives CDR1 SGHRS, CDR2 YFSETQ. The CDR3 reads CASSFIGTGDTDTQYF. The CDR3 DNA is TGCGCCAGCAGTTTTATCGGAACAGGGGACACAGATACGCAGTATTTT.